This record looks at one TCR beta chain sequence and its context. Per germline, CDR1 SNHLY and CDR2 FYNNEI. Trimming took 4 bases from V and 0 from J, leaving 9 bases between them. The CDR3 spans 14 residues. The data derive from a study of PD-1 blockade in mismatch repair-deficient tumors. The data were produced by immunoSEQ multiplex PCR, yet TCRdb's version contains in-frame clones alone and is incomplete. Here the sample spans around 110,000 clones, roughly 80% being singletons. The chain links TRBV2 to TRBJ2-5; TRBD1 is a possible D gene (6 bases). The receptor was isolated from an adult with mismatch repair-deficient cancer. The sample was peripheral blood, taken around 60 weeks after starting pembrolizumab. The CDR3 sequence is CASSADRYQETQYF. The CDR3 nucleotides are TGTGCCAGCAGTGCTGACAGGTACCAAGAGACCCAGTACTTC.